This T cell receptor (beta chain) emerged from a study of graft-versus-host responses after intestinal transplantation listed by TCRdb under 2021. With respect to the entire study: Multivisceral, liver-intestinal, or isolated intestinal transplants were received by the recipients. Anti-thymocyte globulin induction was given to all recipients, followed by maintenance tacrolimus and steroids for approximately three years. After intestinal transplantation, graft-versus-host and host-versus-graft alloreactive T cell clones were followed in the graft, circulation and bone marrow using bulk TCR-beta CDR3 sequencing. Alloreactive clones were identified by sequencing pre-transplant mixed lymphocyte reaction products and comparing them with unstimulated pre-transplant donor and recipient T cells. The cohort enrolled some 23 intestinal transplant recipients, one of whom was a retransplant, and 3 patients without pretransplant specimens were excluded. A peak of at least 4% donor T cells among recipient peripheral blood mononuclear cells was the definition used for donor T cell macrochimerism. Rather than going through the commercial service, samples from a few later patients were sequenced in-house on an Illumina MiSeq and processed with MiXCR. What the work shows at the level of the full study, not this receptor alone: Conclusions were limited by the relatively low number and heterogeneity of intestinal transplant patients. High GvH to HvG T cell clonal ratios were observed in the allografts of patients with donor T cell macrochimerism. Early after transplant, declines in HvG clones were associated with peak levels of circulating GvH clones. GvH clones turned up in recipient bone marrow, with some appearing earlier in ileal mucosa or blood, a pattern consistent with an intestinal mucosal origin.

As for this clone: Its antigen has not been determined. No base qualities exist here, and no much larger clone lies one base off it.

The library was generated by the immunoSEQ multiplex PCR assay. For most patients, genomic DNA was isolated using the Qiagen DNeasy Blood and Tissue Kit and was shipped frozen to Adaptive Biotechnologies for TCR sequencing. High-throughput TCR-beta CDR3 sequencing of genomic DNA from most patients was performed by Adaptive Biotechnologies. As for the original processing: TCR sequencing data for approximately 17 patients were retrieved from Adaptive's ImmunoSEQ software; three other patients were processed with MiXCR and VDJtools. To correct CD4 versus CD8 sorting errors, any sequence found in both subsets at a frequency ratio below 5:1 was removed. CDR3 nucleotide sequences shared by donor and recipient were removed because the origin of these sequences could not be assigned. At least 2-fold expansion over unstimulated cells and a minimum CFSE-low frequency of 0.002% (template counts) or 0.001% (read counts) were required for clones to be classified as alloreactive. A clone was considered mappable if detected in the sequenced pre-transplant spleen, lymph node, or MLR CFSE-low populations of the donor or recipient. The cumulative frequency of alloreactive clones was calculated as a percentage of all sequences, weighted by copy number. TCRdb obtained this table from immuneACCESS and retained in-frame rearrangements with V and J assigned. These tables miss some clones; where compared with another copy, unresolved V genes account for less than half of the shortfall, and the remainder is unexplained. V and J calls and clone size come straight from that table; D and trimming were deduced from the DNA. This sample is represented by more than 100,000 clones; roughly 93% of them were singletons. The ten largest clones capture 0.9% to 1.5% of the sample.

The time point label on this specimen signifies: cells obtained before transplantation from donor or recipient. CD3+CD4+ and CD3+CD8+ populations were FACS-sorted from unstimulated pre-transplant donor and recipient cells taken from spleen or lymph nodes. The germline V gene provides CDR1 ENHRY and CDR2 SYGVKD. Clipping removes 8 bases from V and 3 bases from J, with 11 as the unmatched junction base count. The CDR3, from cysteine to phenylalanine, totals 16 residues. Here the CDR3 DNA is all that survives: 48 bases in frame from base 1. The sequenced sample was unstimulated CD8+ T cells sorted from spleen or lymph node cells, obtained before intestinal transplant. The chain is encoded by TRBV10-3 joined to TRBJ2-2, with 8 central nucleotides matching TRBD1. This TCR was sampled from a human donor who received an intestinal transplant. The CDR3 here reads CAIGVQGGVDTGELFF. The nucleotides are TGTGCCATCGGGGTACAGGGGGGCGTCGACACCGGGGAGCTGTTTTTT.